This T cell receptor beta chain emerged from a study of cytotoxic CD8 clonotypes in ibrutinib-treated CLL. Study in general: The patient breakdown showed more than 9 relapsed/refractory and under 16 treatment-naive cases, with under 18 IGHV unmutated.

Per the germline V gene, CDR1 is MGHRA and CDR2 is YSYEKL. The CDR3 loop spans 15 amino acids. The V end was cut by 0 bases, the J end by 5 bases, with 10 bases between. Assay: immunoSEQ multiplex PCR; the TCRdb copy retains only in-frame clones and omits some. The sample has roughly 70,000 clones; approximately 90% are singletons. The chain uses TRBV4-1 and TRBJ1-4, with a possible D match to TRBD1 (6 bases). The sequencing used PBMCs, collected after 12 months of ibrutinib treatment. The clonotype was recovered from a human donor with chronic lymphocytic leukemia. CDR3 protein: CASSQDKGENEKLFF. The CDR3 DNA sequence: TGCGCCAGCAGCCAAGATAAGGGGGAAAATGAAAAACTGTTTTTT.